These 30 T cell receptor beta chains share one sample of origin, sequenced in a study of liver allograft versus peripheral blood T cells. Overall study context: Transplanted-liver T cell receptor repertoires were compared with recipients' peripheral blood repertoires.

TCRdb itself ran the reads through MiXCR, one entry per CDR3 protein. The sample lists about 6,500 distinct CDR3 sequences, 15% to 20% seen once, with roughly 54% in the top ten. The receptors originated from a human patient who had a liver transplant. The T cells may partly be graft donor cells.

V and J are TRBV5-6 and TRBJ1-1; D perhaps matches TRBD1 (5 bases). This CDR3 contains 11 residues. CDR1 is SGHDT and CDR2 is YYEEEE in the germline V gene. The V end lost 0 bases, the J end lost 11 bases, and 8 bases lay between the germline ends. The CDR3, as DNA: TGTGCCAGCAGCTTGGGGGGCGTGGCTTTCTTT. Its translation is CASSLGGVAFF.

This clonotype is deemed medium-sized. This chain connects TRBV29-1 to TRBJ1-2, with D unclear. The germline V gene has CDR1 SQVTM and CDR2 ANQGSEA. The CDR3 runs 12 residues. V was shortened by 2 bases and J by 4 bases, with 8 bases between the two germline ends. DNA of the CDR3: TGCAGCGTTGAAACGCAGAGCTATGGCTACACCTTC. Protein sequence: CSVETQSYGYTF.

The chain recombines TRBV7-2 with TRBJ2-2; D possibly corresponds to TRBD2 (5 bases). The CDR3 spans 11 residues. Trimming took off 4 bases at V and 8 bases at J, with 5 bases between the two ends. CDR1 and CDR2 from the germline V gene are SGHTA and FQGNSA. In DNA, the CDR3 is TGTGCCAGCAGCTCGGGGGGGGAGCTGTTTTTT. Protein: CASSSGGELFF.

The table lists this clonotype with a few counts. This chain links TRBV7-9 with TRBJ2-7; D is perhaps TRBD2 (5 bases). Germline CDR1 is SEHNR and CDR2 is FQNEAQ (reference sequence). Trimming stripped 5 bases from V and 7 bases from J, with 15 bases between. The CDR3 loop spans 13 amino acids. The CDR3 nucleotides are TGTGCCAGCAGCCCCCCGGGGTTCGTTGAGCAGTACTTC. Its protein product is CASSPPGFVEQYF. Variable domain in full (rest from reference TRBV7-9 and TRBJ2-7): DTGVSQNPRHKITKRGQNVTFRCDPISEHNRLYWYRQTLGQGPEFLTYFQNEAQLEKSRLLSDRFSAERPKGSFSTLEIQRTEQGDSAMYLCASSPPGFVEQYFGPGTRLTVT.

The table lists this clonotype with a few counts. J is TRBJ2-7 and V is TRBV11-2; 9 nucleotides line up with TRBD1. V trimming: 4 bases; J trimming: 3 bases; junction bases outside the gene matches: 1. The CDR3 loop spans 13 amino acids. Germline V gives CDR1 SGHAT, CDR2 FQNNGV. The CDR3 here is CASSSGQGYEQYF. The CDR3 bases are TGTGCCAGCAGCTCGGGACAGGGCTACGAGCAGTACTTC.

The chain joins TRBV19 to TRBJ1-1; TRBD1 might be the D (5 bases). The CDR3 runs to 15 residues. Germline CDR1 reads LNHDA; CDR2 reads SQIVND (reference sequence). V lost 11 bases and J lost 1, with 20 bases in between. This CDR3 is CASYPPQATNTEAFF. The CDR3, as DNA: TGTGCCTCCTACCCTCCACAGGCGACGAACACTGAAGCTTTCTTT.

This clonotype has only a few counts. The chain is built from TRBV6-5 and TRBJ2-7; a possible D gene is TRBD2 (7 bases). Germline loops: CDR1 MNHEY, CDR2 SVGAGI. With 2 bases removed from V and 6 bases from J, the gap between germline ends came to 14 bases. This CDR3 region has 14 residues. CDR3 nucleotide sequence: TGTGCCAGCAGTTACGGGGGGGCTCTCGGCGAGCAGTACTTC. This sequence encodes CASSYGGALGEQYF.

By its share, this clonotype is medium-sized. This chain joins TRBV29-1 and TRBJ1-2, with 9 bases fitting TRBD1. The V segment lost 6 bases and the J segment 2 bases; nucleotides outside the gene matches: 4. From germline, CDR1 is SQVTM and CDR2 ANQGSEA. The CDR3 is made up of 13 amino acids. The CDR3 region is CSVRGQGNYGYTF. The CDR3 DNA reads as TGCAGCGTGAGGGGACAGGGCAACTATGGCTACACCTTC.

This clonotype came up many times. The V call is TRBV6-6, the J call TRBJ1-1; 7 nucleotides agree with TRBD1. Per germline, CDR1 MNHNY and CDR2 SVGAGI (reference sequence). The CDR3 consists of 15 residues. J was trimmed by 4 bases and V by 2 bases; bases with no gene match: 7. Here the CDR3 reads CASSYGAGGFTEAFF. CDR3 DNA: TGTGCCAGCAGTTACGGGGCAGGGGGTTTCACTGAAGCTTTCTTT.

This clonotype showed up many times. The CDR3, as DNA: TGTGCCAGCAGTGAGACAGGGGGCTGGACTGAAGCTTTCTTT. This encodes CASSETGGWTEAFF. The chain employs TRBV6-6 and TRBJ1-1, with 10 bases identical to TRBD1. The germline gives CDR1 MNHNY, CDR2 SVGAGI (reference sequence). V lost 5 bases and J lost 5; bases outside the gene matches: 5. This CDR3 has 14 amino acids.

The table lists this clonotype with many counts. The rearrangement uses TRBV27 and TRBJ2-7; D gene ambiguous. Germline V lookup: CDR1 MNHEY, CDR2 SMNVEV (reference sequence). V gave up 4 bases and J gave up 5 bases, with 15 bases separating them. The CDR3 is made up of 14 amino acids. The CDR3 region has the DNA TGTGCCAGCAGTTCCGCCCCCAACAACAACGAGCAGTACTTC. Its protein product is CASSSAPNNNEQYF.

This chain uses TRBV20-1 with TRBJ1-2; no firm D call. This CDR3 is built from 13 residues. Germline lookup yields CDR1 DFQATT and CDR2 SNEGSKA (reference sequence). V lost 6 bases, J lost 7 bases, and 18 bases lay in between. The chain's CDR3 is CSAPDTQTGGYTF. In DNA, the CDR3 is TGCAGTGCCCCGGATACCCAGACGGGTGGCTACACCTTC.

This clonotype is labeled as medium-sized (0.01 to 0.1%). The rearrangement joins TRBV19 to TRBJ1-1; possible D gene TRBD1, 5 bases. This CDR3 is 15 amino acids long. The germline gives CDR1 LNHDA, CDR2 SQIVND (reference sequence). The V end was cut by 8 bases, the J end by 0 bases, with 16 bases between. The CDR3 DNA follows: TGTGCCAGTGGCCGGCGGGACCCTATGAACACTGAAGCTTTCTTT. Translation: CASGRRDPMNTEAFF.

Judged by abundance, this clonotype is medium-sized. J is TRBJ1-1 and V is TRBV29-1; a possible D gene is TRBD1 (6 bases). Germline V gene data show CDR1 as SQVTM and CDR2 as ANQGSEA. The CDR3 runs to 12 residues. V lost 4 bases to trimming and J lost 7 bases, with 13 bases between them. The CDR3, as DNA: TGCAGCGTTGCCGGGGGGGCGGTTGAAGCTTTCTTT. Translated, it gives CSVAGGAVEAFF.

CDR3 coding DNA: TGTGCCTGGAGTTCGGGGGGCAATCAGCCCCAGCATTTT. Translation: CAWSSGGNQPQHF. This chain uses TRBV30 with TRBJ1-5; tentatively, D is TRBD1 (5 bases). The CDR3 sequence is 13 residues long. Germline values: CDR1 GTSNPN, CDR2 SVGIG (reference sequence). Trimming removed 2 bases from V and 2 bases from J, with 7 bases in between.

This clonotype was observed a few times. As DNA, the CDR3 is TGTGCCAGCAGCTTACAGGGACCCCAGGGGTACAATGAGCAGTTCTTC. Protein product: CASSLQGPQGYNEQFF. The rearrangement joins TRBV7-9 to TRBJ2-1, with TRBD1 as a possible D gene (6 bases). Trimming pared 2 bases from V and 4 bases from J, leaving 15 bases between. Looked up from germline, CDR1 is SEHNR and CDR2 is FQNEAQ (reference sequence). The CDR3 has 16 amino acids.

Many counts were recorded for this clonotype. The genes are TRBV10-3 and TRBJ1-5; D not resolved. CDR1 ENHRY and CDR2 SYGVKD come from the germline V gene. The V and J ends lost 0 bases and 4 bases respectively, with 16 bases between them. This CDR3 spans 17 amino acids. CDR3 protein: CAISESIIGSLNQPQHF. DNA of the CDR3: TGTGCCATCAGTGAGTCGATCATAGGGTCTCTGAATCAGCCCCAGCATTTT.

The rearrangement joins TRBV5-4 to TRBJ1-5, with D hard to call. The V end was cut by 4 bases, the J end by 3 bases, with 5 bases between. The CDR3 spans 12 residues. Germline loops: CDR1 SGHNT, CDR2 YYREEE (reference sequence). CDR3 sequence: CASSAPNQPQHF. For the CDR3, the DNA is TGTGCCAGCAGCGCGCCCAATCAGCCCCAGCATTTT.

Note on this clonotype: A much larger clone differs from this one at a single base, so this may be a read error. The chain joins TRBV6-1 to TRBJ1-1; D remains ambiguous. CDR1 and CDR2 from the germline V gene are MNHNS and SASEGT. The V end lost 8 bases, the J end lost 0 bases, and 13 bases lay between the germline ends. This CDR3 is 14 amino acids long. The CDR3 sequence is CASFCWVLNTEAFF. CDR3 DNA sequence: TGTGCCAGCTTCTGTTGGGTACTGAACACTGAAGCTTTCTTT.

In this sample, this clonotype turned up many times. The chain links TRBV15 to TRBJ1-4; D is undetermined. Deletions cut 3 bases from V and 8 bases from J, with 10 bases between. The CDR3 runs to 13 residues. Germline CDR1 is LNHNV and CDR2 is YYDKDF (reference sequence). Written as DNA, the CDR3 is TGTGCCACCAGCAGTATCACGGGGGAAAAACTGTTTTTT. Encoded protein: CATSSITGEKLFF.

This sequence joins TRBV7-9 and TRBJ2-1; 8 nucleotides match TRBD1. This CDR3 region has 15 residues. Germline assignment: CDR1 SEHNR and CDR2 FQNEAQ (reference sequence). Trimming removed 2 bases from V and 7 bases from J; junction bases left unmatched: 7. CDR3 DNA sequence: TGTGCCAGCAGCTTAACGTCAGGGGGCAAGAATGAGCAGTTCTTC. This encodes CASSLTSGGKNEQFF.

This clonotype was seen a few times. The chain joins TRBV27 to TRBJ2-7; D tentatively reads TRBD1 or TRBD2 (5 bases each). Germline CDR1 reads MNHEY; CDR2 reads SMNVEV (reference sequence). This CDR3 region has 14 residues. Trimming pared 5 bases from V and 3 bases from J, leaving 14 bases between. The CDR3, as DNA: TGTGCCAGCAGTAACATCGGGGCTGGCTACGAGCAGTACTTC. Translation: CASSNIGAGYEQYF.

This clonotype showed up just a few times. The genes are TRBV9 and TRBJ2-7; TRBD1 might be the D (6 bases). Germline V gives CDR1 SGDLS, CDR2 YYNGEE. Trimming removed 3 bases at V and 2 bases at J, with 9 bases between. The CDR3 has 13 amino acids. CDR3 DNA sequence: TGTGCCAGCAGCGCCGGACAGACCTACGAGCAGTACTTC. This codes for CASSAGQTYEQYF.

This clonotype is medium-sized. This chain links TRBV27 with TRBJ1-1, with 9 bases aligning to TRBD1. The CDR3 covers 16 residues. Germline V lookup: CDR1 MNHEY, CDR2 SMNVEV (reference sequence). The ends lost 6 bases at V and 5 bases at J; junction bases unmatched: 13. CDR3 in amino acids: CASSSYRDREGTEAFF. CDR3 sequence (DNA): TGTGCCAGCAGCAGTTACCGGGACAGGGAGGGGACTGAAGCTTTCTTT.

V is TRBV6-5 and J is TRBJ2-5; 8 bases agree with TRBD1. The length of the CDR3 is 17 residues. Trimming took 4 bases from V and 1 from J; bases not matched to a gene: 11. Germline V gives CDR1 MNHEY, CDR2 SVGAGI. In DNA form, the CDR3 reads TGTGCCAGCAGTTTCAGACAGGGGAAAGTACTCCAAGAGACCCAGTACTTC. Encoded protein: CASSFRQGKVLQETQYF.

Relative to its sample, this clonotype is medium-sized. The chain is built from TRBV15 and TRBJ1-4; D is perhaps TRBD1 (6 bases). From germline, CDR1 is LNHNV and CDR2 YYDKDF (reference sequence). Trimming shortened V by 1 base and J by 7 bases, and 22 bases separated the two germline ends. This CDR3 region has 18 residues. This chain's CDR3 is CATSRAPAGVETSEKLFF. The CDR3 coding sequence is TGTGCCACCAGCAGAGCCCCCGCAGGGGTCGAAACAAGTGAAAAACTGTTTTTT. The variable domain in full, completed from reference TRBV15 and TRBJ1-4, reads DAMVIQNPRYQVTQFGKPVTLSCSQTLNHNVMYWYQQKSSQAPKLLFHYYDKDFNNEADTPDNFQSRRPNTSFCFLDIRSPGLGDTAMYLCATSRAPAGVETSEKLFFGSGTQLSVL.

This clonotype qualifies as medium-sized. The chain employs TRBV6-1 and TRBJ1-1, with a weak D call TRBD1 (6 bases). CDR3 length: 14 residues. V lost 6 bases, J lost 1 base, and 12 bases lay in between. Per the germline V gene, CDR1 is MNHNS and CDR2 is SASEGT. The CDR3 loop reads CASSLRTENTEAFF. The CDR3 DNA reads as TGTGCCAGCAGCCTTCGGACAGAGAACACTGAAGCTTTCTTT.

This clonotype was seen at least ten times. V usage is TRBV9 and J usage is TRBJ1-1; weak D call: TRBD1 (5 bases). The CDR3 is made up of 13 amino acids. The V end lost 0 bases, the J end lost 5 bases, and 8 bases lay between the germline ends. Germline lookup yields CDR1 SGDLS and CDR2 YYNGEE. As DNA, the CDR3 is TGTGCCAGCAGCGTAGCAGGGAGGACTGAAGCTTTCTTT. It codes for CASSVAGRTEAFF.

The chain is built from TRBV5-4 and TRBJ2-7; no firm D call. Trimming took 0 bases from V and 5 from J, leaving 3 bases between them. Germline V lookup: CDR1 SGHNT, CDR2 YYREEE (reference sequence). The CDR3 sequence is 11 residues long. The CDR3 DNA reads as TGTGCCAGCAGCTTGGGGAACGAGCAGTACTTC. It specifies CASSLGNEQYF.

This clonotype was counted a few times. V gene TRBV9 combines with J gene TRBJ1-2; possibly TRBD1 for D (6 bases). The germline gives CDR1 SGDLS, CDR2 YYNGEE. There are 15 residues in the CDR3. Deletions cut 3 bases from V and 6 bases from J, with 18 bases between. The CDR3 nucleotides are TGTGCCAGCAGCGGGGGGGGCGAGGTAGTGAATGGCTACACCTTC. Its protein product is CASSGGGEVVNGYTF.